The T cell receptor beta chain under discussion was sequenced for a study of breast tumors, draining lymph nodes, adjacent tissues. Points from the study as a whole: Tumor repertoires ranked between lymph nodes and nontumor tissue in diversity, with V and J gene preferences.

TCRdb passed the multiplex PCR reads through MiXCR, listing each CDR3 protein once. The sample has some 130,000 distinct CDR3 sequences; approximately 20% are singletons. The lymph nodes were axillary draining lymph nodes from breast cancer patients. This clonotype was observed at least ten times. The antigen is undetermined. The CDR3 extends over 16 amino acids. Per the germline V gene, CDR1 is SGHDN and CDR2 is FVKESK. Deletions cut 0 bases from V and 1 base from J, with 13 bases between. The sequencing sample was made of axillary lymph node tissue. The chain has TRBV14 and TRBJ2-7, with a tentative D call TRBD2 (5 bases). The receptor was derived from a female donor with breast cancer. Some clones in this sample may be carry-over from other donors' samples. The chain's CDR3 is CASSQDATRRSYEQYF. The CDR3 coding sequence is TGTGCCAGCAGCCAAGATGCCACAAGGAGGTCCTACGAGCAGTACTTC. Using reference TRBV14 and TRBJ2-7 for the parts outside the CDR3, the full variable domain is EAGVTQFPSHSVIEKGQTVTLRCDPISGHDNLYWYRRVMGKEIKFLLHFVKESKQDESGMPNNRFLAERTGGTYSTLKVQPAELEDSGVYFCASSQDATRRSYEQYFGPGTRLTVT.